Below, one T cell receptor (beta chain) is given with its context. Antigen unknown. The sample comes from a study of spatial heterogeneity in lung cancer. Across the whole study: Those follow-up PBMC samples that were available underwent sequencing, at a median interval of about two years following resection. The mean occurrence of each unique TCR and UMI combination in raw reads exceeded nine.

The time point here: blood at routine non-recurrence follow-up after resection. In each case, whole RNA from tumor, nontumor lung or frozen PBMC was sequenced unsorted. Study-wide results and caveats: Ubiquitous, expanded tumor-derived TCRs were more frequently observed in blood at resection than at follow-up.

TCRdb fed the 5' RACE reads into MiXCR, producing one record per CDR3 protein. Here the sample spans some 110,000 distinct CDR3 sequences, 12% being singletons. This TCR came from a male donor with early-stage non-small cell lung cancer. The sample here was PBMCs, taken at follow-up.

DNA of the CDR3: TGTGCCAGCAGACCCCGGACAGGGGGCAATGAGCAGTTCTTC. This gives the protein CASRPRTGGNEQFF. V and J are TRBV25-1 and TRBJ2-1; 10 bases are a match to TRBD1. CDR1 is MGHDK and CDR2 is SYGVNS in the germline V gene. This CDR3 is built from 14 residues. V was clipped by 6 bases and J by 6 bases; unmatched bases: 5.